Listed here are 3 T cell receptor beta chains from one sample, sequenced in a study of CD8 T cells in Susac syndrome. A quantity of about 0.5 to 1 ug RNA underwent reverse transcription using random hexamers. TCRdb reprocessed the immunoSEQ multiplex PCR reads with MiXCR, giving one entry per CDR3 protein. The table records about 120,000 distinct CDR3 sequences, 92% of them present only once. The sample consisted of CD4+ T cells from PBMCs. These receptor sequences come from a human donor in good health.

The chain carries TRBV20-1 and TRBJ2-7; 10 bases match TRBD2. The CDR3 is 18 residues long. CDR1 is DFQATT, CDR2 SNEGSKA, per germline (reference sequence). Trimming removed 0 bases from V and 3 bases from J; junction bases left unmatched: 14. The CDR3 loop is CSARDLRPRGLAVYEQYF. DNA of the CDR3: TGCAGTGCTAGAGATCTTAGGCCCCGAGGACTAGCGGTCTACGAGCAGTACTTC.

The chain carries TRBV29-1 and TRBJ1-2; unclear D gene. Trimming removed 5 bases from V and 8 bases from J, with 18 bases in between. The germline V gene has CDR1 SQVTM and CDR2 ANQGSEA. There are 13 residues in the CDR3. The CDR3 region has the DNA TGCAGCGTTTACGACGACCGGGCCGGGGGCTACACCTTC. Translated, it gives CSVYDDRAGGYTF.

The chain carries TRBV29-1 and TRBJ2-7; 11 bases are shared with TRBD1. There are 14 residues in the CDR3. V trimming: 7 bases; J trimming: 7 bases; junction bases outside the gene matches: 12. Germline assignment: CDR1 SQVTM and CDR2 ANQGSEA. The CDR3 DNA reads TGCAGCGCCAAGGACAGGGGGCACGCGATAGAGCAGTACTTC. Translated, it gives CSAKDRGHAIEQYF.